The entry below gives a single TCR beta chain sequence along with its context. Its specificity is not known. The CDR3 extends over 14 amino acids. Germline V CDR1 and CDR2: SGHTA, FQGTGA. Trimming removed 6 bases from V and 5 bases from J; junction bases left unmatched: 7. The data belong to a study of neurological immune-mediated disorders. Unsorted libraries were generated from 2 million PBMCs. These cells had been stored in RNAlater at -80 C. TCRdb called the 5' RACE reads again in MiXCR, with one record for every CDR3 protein. The sample lists some 78,000 distinct CDR3 sequences, roughly 4.8% occurring once. Study-level findings and limits: No CDR3 amino acid sequences recurred among expanded clones across subjects, suggesting private repertoires in all groups.

The sample comprised PBMCs. The chain couples TRBV7-3 to TRBJ2-1, with 7 bases identical to TRBD2. The TCR sequence derives from a young woman with multiple sclerosis. The DNA for the CDR3 is TGTGCCAGCAGTCCAAGCAGCGGGAACAATGAGCAGTTCTTC. Protein product: CASSPSSGNNEQFF.